The 8 T cell receptor beta chains below were found in one sample sequenced in a study of blood T cell repertoires in COVID-19. The data were produced by immunoSEQ multiplex PCR, yet TCRdb's version contains in-frame clones alone and is incomplete. The table includes 300,000 to 450,000 clones, around 84% detected once. What was sequenced was peripheral blood. The origin of the receptors is a human donor with acute or convalescent COVID-19. The donor label of this sample is uncertain.

The chain carries TRBV5-1 and TRBJ2-1; 14 nucleotides match TRBD2. The germline V gene encodes CDR1 SGHRS and CDR2 YFSETQ. V lost 3 bases and J lost 7; bases outside the gene matches: 3. The CDR3 extends over 15 amino acids. The CDR3 region has the DNA TGCGCCAGCAGCTGGACTAGCGGGGGGAATAATGAGCAGTTCTTC. Protein: CASSWTSGGNNEQFF.

The chain employs TRBV29-1 and TRBJ2-5; D possibly corresponds to TRBD2 (6 bases). The germline V gene has CDR1 SQVTM and CDR2 ANQGSEA. The CDR3 is 13 residues long. V dropped 8 bases and J dropped 4 bases, with 17 bases sitting between them. Written as DNA, the CDR3 is TGCAGCCTCCGACGGTCGGGAGCAGAGACCCAGTACTTC. Translated: CSLRRSGAETQYF.

This clone was seen only a few times. The genes are TRBV12-3 or TRBV12-4 and TRBJ2-7, with TRBD1 identical over 10 bases. This CDR3 is built from 13 residues. V was pared by 7 bases and J by 4 bases, with 4 bases of the junction left unmatched. The CDR3 here is CASNRQGAYEQYF. The CDR3 DNA follows: TGTGCCAGCAACAGACAGGGGGCGTACGAGCAGTACTTC.

This clone was seen more than once but under ten times. This sequence joins TRBV7-6 and TRBJ1-3; 7 bases map to TRBD1. The CDR3 spans 13 residues. V was pared by 5 bases and J by 4 bases, with 2 bases of the junction left unmatched. Per the germline V gene, CDR1 is SGHVS and CDR2 is FNYEAQ. For the CDR3, the DNA is TGTGCCAGCAGCCGGACAGGCGGAAACACCATATATTTT. It codes for CASSRTGGNTIYF.

The V call is TRBV5-1, the J call TRBJ2-7; 9 nucleotides match TRBD2. The germline V gene has CDR1 SGHRS and CDR2 YFSETQ. There are 15 residues in the CDR3. V lost 3 bases and J lost 6; bases outside the gene matches: 10. The CDR3 reads CASSWGGSGSSEQYF. The CDR3 nucleotides are TGCGCCAGCAGCTGGGGAGGTAGCGGGAGTTCCGAGCAGTACTTC.

This clone was counted a few times. This chain links TRBV2 with TRBJ1-5, with TRBD1 matching over 9 bases. After removal of 6 bases from V and 1 base from J, the junction contained 4 bases not matched to a gene. This CDR3 region has 15 residues. Germline loops: CDR1 SNHLY, CDR2 FYNNEI. CDR3 bases: TGTGCCAGCAGGAAACAGGGGGCCAGCAATCAGCCCCAGCATTTT. This codes for CASRKQGASNQPQHF.

This chain connects TRBV4-1 to TRBJ2-5; D is uncertain. The V and J ends lost 0 bases and 5 bases respectively, with 13 bases between them. Germline assignment: CDR1 MGHRA and CDR2 YSYEKL. The length of the CDR3 is 15 residues. This chain's CDR3 is CASSQENQLRETQYF. The CDR3, as DNA: TGCGCCAGCAGCCAAGAAAATCAGCTCAGGGAGACCCAGTACTTC.

CDR3 in DNA: TGTGCCAGCAGCGCGGGACAGGGGTACACCGGGGAGCTGTTTTTT. Its translation: CASSAGQGYTGELFF. The chain has TRBV5-5 and TRBJ2-2; 10 bases fit TRBD1. The ends lost 4 bases at V and 3 bases at J; junction bases unmatched: 3. Germline-derived CDR1 and CDR2 are SGHKS and YYEKEE (reference sequence). There are 15 residues in the CDR3. The full variable domain, with the rest looked up from reference TRBV5-5 and TRBJ2-2, is DAGVTQSPTHLIKTRGQQVTLRCSPISGHKSVSWYQQVLGQGPQFIFQYYEKEERGRGNFPDRFSARQFPNYSSELNVNALLLGDSALYLCASSAGQGYTGELFFGEGSRLTVL.